This TCR beta chain derives from a study of breast tumors, draining lymph nodes, adjacent tissues. From the multiplex PCR reads, TCRdb called clonotypes with MiXCR, one entry per CDR3 protein. The sample shows approximately 200,000 distinct CDR3 sequences, roughly 29% of them seen only once. Samples came from axillary lymph nodes draining the breast cancer. General study findings and limits: Tumor TCR diversity was below lymph nodes but above nontumor tissue. Findings are consistent with lymph node origin and intratumoral expansion of most tumor T cells. Data only fit, rather than demonstrated, lymph node origin of most tumor T cells.

With respect to this clonotype: Its matching antigen is unknown.

The CDR3 totals 14 residues. V shed 5 bases, J shed 3 bases, and the junction held 4 bases outside the gene matches. Germline V gene sequence: CDR1 ENHRY, CDR2 SYGVKD. The V gene is TRBV10-3, the J gene TRBJ1-1; 9 bases agree with TRBD1. The TCR comes from a female donor with breast cancer. Some clones in this sample may be carry-over from other donors' samples. Sequenced material: axillary lymph node tissue. CDR3 in amino acids: CAISSRTGDTEAFF. The CDR3 DNA follows: TGTGCCATCAGTTCTCGGACAGGGGACACTGAAGCTTTCTTT.